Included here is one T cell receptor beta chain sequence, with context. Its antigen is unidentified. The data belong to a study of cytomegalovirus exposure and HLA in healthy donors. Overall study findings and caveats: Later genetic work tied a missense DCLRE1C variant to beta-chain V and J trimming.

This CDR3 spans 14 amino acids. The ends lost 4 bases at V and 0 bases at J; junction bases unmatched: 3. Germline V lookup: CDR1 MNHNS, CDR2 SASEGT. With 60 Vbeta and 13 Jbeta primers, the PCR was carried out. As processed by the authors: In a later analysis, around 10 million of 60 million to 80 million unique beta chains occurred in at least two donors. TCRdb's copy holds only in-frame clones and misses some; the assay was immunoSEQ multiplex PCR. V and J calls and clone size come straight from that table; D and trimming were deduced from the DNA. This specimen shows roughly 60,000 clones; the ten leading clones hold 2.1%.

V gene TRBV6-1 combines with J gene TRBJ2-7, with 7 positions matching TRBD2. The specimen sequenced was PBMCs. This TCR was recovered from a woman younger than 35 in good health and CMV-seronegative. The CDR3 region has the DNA TGTGCCAGCAGTGGGCGGGGGAGCTCCTACGAGCAGTACTTC. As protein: CASSGRGSSYEQYF.